This record covers a single TCR beta chain. Its antigen is not identified. There are 17 residues in the CDR3. The junction had 7 bases not matched to a gene; V was cut back by 4 bases and J by 3 bases. Germline V gene lookup returns CDR1 MNHNS and CDR2 SASEGT. The sample originates from a study of T-cell reconstitution after alpha-beta-depleted transplantation in children. General study points: Reportedly, only several hundred clones from non-depleted graft cells drove alpha-beta T-cell counts at about two months.

TCRbeta library preparation incorporated unique molecular identifiers. TCRdb re-derived calls from the PCR reads in MiXCR, one entry per CDR3 protein. The sample yields about 250,000 distinct CDR3 sequences, 20% to 30% seen once. This TCR was sampled from a female patient aged 2-9 years who had a stem cell transplant for congenital amegakaryocytic thrombocytopenia, so the T cells may come from the graft donor. Sequenced material: PBMCs, mostly from graft donor cells, taken 360 days after TCRalphabeta/CD19-depleted stem cell transplant. The chain recombines TRBV6-1 with TRBJ2-2, with 11 bases fitting TRBD2. CDR3 nucleotides: TGTGCCAGCAGTGGGTTTCTAGCGGGGGGCCACACCGGGGAGCTGTTTTTT. This translates into CASSGFLAGGHTGELFF.